The 32 T cell receptor beta chains listed next were all sequenced from one sample in a study of CD8 T cells in Susac syndrome. Random hexamers primed reverse transcription of about 0.45 to 1 ug RNA. TCRdb analysed the immunoSEQ multiplex PCR reads with MiXCR anew, one entry per CDR3 protein. Of some 170,000 distinct CDR3 sequences in the sample, roughly 94% were seen once. Sequencing was carried out using CD4+ T cells from PBMCs. The source is a human donor with Susac syndrome.

DNA for the CDR3: TGTGCCAGCAGTTACGCCAGCCTCCGGGGTAATTCACCCCTCCACTTT. Protein product: CASSYASLRGNSPLHF. The V and J genes are TRBV6-5 and TRBJ1-6, with D hard to call. CDR3 length: 16 amino acids. The germline V gene encodes CDR1 MNHEY and CDR2 SVGAGI. Between the trimmed V and J ends, which lost 2 bases and 6 bases, there was a span of 14 bases.

The chain uses TRBV19 and TRBJ2-1; D is unresolved. V was clipped by 3 bases and J by 0 bases, with 9 bases between them. The CDR3 has 15 amino acids. CDR1 LNHDA and CDR2 SQIVND come from the germline V gene (reference sequence). The CDR3 nucleotides are TGTGCCAGTAGTATTGCTGCGAGCTCCTACAATGAGCAGTTCTTC. Translating it yields CASSIAASSYNEQFF.

CDR3 in DNA: TGCAGTGCTAGAGAAGGTAGCGGGAGCTCCTACGAGCAGTACTTC. It is translated as CSAREGSGSSYEQYF. This chain links TRBV20-1 with TRBJ2-7; 9 bases map to TRBD2. The germline V gene encodes CDR1 DFQATT and CDR2 SNEGSKA (reference sequence). V lost 0 bases, J lost 0 bases, and 3 bases stayed unmatched. The CDR3 contains 15 residues.

The J gene is TRBJ2-7, the V gene TRBV7-9; D not certain. The V end was cut by 2 bases, the J end by 3 bases, with 14 bases between. This CDR3 has 15 amino acids. CDR1 is SEHNR, CDR2 FQNEAQ, per germline (reference sequence). This CDR3 is CASSLPLGPNYEQYF. For the CDR3, the DNA is TGTGCCAGCAGCTTACCCTTAGGACCGAACTACGAGCAGTACTTC.

This chain uses TRBV14 with TRBJ2-3, with D hard to call. Looked up from germline, CDR1 is SGHDN and CDR2 is FVKESK. Trimming cost V 0 bases and J 0 bases, with 7 bases left between them. CDR3 length: 15 residues. CDR3 in DNA: TGTGCCAGCAGCCAAGATTGGGTTAGCACAGATACGCAGTATTTT. Its translation is CASSQDWVSTDTQYF.

In DNA, the CDR3 is TGTGCCAGCAGAACGCCATGGTCCGTTACAACTGGGGAGCTGTTTTTT. Its protein product is CASRTPWSVTTGELFF. This chain uses TRBV7-2 with TRBJ2-2; D not certain. Trimming took 6 bases from V and 8 from J, leaving 22 bases between them. Germline CDR1 and CDR2: SGHTA and FQGNSA. This CDR3 contains 16 residues.

The CDR3 nucleotides are TGTGCCAGCAGCCAAGGGACGGATCTGGGAAGCTATGGCTACACCTTC. Translating gives CASSQGTDLGSYGYTF. The rearrangement uses TRBV5-4 and TRBJ1-2, with D possibly being TRBD1 (5 bases). The CDR3 covers 16 residues. Germline CDR1 and CDR2: SGHNT and YYREEE (reference sequence). Trimming took off 4 bases at V and 4 bases at J, with 20 bases between the two ends.

This sequence joins TRBV20-1 and TRBJ2-2, with TRBD2 matching 13 bases. The CDR3 has 16 residues. CDR1 is DFQATT and CDR2 is SNEGSKA in the germline V gene (reference sequence). The V and J ends lost 6 bases and 6 bases, in that order; junction bases with no gene match: 10. CDR3 in DNA: TGCAGTGCGAAACCGGGACTAGCGGGGTCGTCCGGGGAGCTGTTTTTT. Protein: CSAKPGLAGSSGELFF.

This clonotype was counted once. The gene calls are TRBV2 and TRBJ2-1, with 10 bases that match TRBD1. CDR3 length: 12 amino acids. The V gene end was trimmed by 9 bases and the J gene end by 7 bases; junction bases not matched to a gene: 3. CDR1 SNHLY and CDR2 FYNNEI come from the germline V gene. CDR3 bases: TGTGCCAGGGGACAGGGGCGTAATGAGCAGTTCTTC. This codes for CARGQGRNEQFF.

The J gene is TRBJ1-1, the V gene TRBV12-3 or TRBV12-4, with no clear D. The CDR3 loop spans 14 amino acids. V gave up 1 base and J gave up 0 bases, with 6 bases separating them. The CDR3 reads CASSLGVLNTEAFF. The DNA for the CDR3 is TGTGCCAGCAGTTTAGGAGTGCTGAACACTGAAGCTTTCTTT.

The chain couples TRBV11-2 to TRBJ2-7; TRBD2 agrees at 9 bases. V was clipped by 5 bases and J by 4 bases; unmatched bases: 12. This CDR3 comprises 16 residues. Germline V gives CDR1 SGHAT, CDR2 FQNNGV. Written as DNA, the CDR3 is TGTGCCAGCAGCACACTGAAGACTAGCGGCTATTACGAGCAGTACTTC. Amino acids: CASSTLKTSGYYEQYF.

The rearrangement joins TRBV6-5 to TRBJ2-5; D uncertain. CDR1 is MNHEY, CDR2 SVGAGI, per germline. The CDR3 has 15 residues. V shed 3 bases and J shed 5 bases, with 16 bases lying between them. The chain's CDR3 is CASSYLSGDRETQYF. CDR3 nucleotide sequence: TGTGCCAGCAGTTATTTATCCGGTGACCGGGAGACCCAGTACTTC.

V and J are TRBV15 and TRBJ2-5; D is undetermined. The germline V gene has CDR1 LNHNV and CDR2 YYDKDF (reference sequence). Trimming left V 3 bases short and J 5 bases short, with 10 bases between. There are 13 residues in the CDR3. Written as DNA, the CDR3 is TGTGCCACCAGCAGGGCCCCGGCGGAGACCCAGTACTTC. Translating gives CATSRAPAETQYF.

CDR3 bases: TGTGCCAGCAATCTTAGCGGGGAGGGCGCAGATACGCAGTATTTT. Translating gives CASNLSGEGADTQYF. The chain couples TRBV28 to TRBJ2-3; 8 nucleotides agree with TRBD2. CDR1 and CDR2 (germline): MDHEN, SYDVKM. V gave up 7 bases and J gave up 4 bases; unmatched junction bases: 10. The CDR3 consists of 15 residues.

The chain uses TRBV18 and TRBJ2-1; TRBD1 might be the D (6 bases). Trimming shortened V by 1 base and J by 9 bases, and 22 bases separated the two germline ends. The CDR3 loop spans 17 amino acids. From germline, CDR1 is KGHSH and CDR2 LQKENI. The CDR3 loop reads CASSPRRPQGSGGEQFF. The CDR3, as DNA: TGTGCCAGCTCACCACGCCGACCACAGGGATCGGGCGGTGAGCAGTTCTTC.

The CDR3 loop is CSARVGRRVEETQYF. The CDR3, as DNA: TGCAGTGCTAGAGTTGGGAGAAGGGTCGAAGAGACCCAGTACTTC. The V gene is TRBV20-1, the J gene TRBJ2-5; D is perhaps TRBD2 (5 bases). This CDR3 is 15 amino acids long. Germline values: CDR1 DFQATT, CDR2 SNEGSKA (reference sequence). Trimming stripped 1 base from V and 3 bases from J, with 15 bases between.

The rearrangement uses TRBV20-1 and TRBJ2-5, with 10 bases that match TRBD2. The germline gives CDR1 DFQATT, CDR2 SNEGSKA (reference sequence). The CDR3 spans 13 residues. V shed 7 bases and J 9 bases; nucleotides not matched to a gene: 11. The CDR3 DNA is TGCAGTGTCAGGGAGCGGGGGGGCCCAGCCCAGTACTTC. It specifies CSVRERGGPAQYF.

This chain uses TRBV6-5 with TRBJ2-2; 7 bases agree with TRBD2. The CDR3 has 17 amino acids. Per germline, CDR1 MNHEY and CDR2 SVGAGI. V shed 4 bases, J shed 0 bases, and the junction held 8 bases outside the gene matches. The CDR3 is CASSFSWGGPNTGELFF. CDR3 coding DNA: TGTGCCAGCAGTTTTTCCTGGGGGGGACCGAACACCGGGGAGCTGTTTTTT.

The sample holds one count of this clonotype. This rearrangement joins TRBV7-6 to TRBJ2-7; TRBD2 aligns across 7 bases. After removal of 0 bases from V and 7 bases from J, the junction contained 0 bases not matched to a gene. This CDR3 region has 12 residues. CDR1 and CDR2 from the germline V gene are SGHVS and FNYEAQ. In nucleotides, the CDR3 is TGTGCCAGCAGCTTAGCGCGGGGGGAGCAGTACTTC. It is translated as CASSLARGEQYF.

V usage is TRBV7-3 and J usage is TRBJ2-2, with a tentative D call TRBD1 (5 bases). CDR3 length: 18 amino acids. Germline V lookup: CDR1 SGHTA, CDR2 FQGTGA. V was trimmed by 5 bases and J by 4 bases, leaving 23 bases between them. Here the CDR3 reads CASSARSAARGGTGELFF. The CDR3 DNA reads TGTGCCAGCAGCGCCCGGTCAGCCGCAAGGGGCGGCACCGGGGAGCTGTTTTTT.

V usage is TRBV7-2 and J usage is TRBJ2-7; D may be TRBD1 (6 bases). CDR1 and CDR2 from the germline V gene are SGHTA and FQGNSA. The length of the CDR3 is 14 residues. The germline V and J ends were trimmed by 5 bases and 0 bases, with 11 bases remaining between them. The CDR3, as DNA: TGTGCCAGCAGCGTTACAGGGAACTCCTACGAGCAGTACTTC. Protein product: CASSVTGNSYEQYF.

The rearrangement uses TRBV7-8 and TRBJ2-7; 8 bases align to TRBD1. The V gene's germline CDR1 is SGHVS and CDR2 FQNEAQ. V lost 0 bases, J lost 13 bases, and 5 bases stayed unmatched. This CDR3 comprises 12 residues. DNA of the CDR3: TGTGCCAGCAGCTTAGCGGACAGGGATTTATACTTC. It yields the protein CASSLADRDLYF.

The chain is built from TRBV2 and TRBJ1-5, with D unresolved. The CDR3 covers 15 residues. Trimming removed 4 bases from V and 2 bases from J, with 12 bases in between. In germline, CDR1 is SNHLY, CDR2 FYNNEI. The CDR3 nucleotides are TGTGCCAGCAGTGTAGATTCTGGTCGCAATCAGCCCCAGCATTTT. It codes for CASSVDSGRNQPQHF.

The V and J genes are TRBV5-6 and TRBJ2-2, with 7 bases fitting TRBD2. Germline V gene lookup returns CDR1 SGHDT and CDR2 YYEEEE. This CDR3 has 16 amino acids. Trimming cost V 0 bases and J 1 base; bases outside gene matches: 3. The CDR3, as DNA: TGTGCCAGCAGCTTGGATTTAGCGGGGAACACCGGGGAGCTGTTTTTT. Its protein product is CASSLDLAGNTGELFF.

This rearrangement joins TRBV19 to TRBJ1-5; D is possibly TRBD1 (6 bases). V was shortened by 2 bases and J by 1 base, with 15 bases between the two germline ends. Per germline, CDR1 LNHDA and CDR2 SQIVND (reference sequence). The CDR3 is made up of 17 amino acids. CDR3 sequence: CASSITGTGWSNQPQHF. The CDR3 nucleotides read TGTGCCAGTAGTATAACAGGGACGGGTTGGAGCAATCAGCCCCAGCATTTT.

This clonotype was seen a single time. This rearrangement joins TRBV30 to TRBJ1-1; D is ambiguous. CDR1 and CDR2 from the germline V gene are GTSNPN and SVGIG (reference sequence). V was pared by 3 bases and J by 7 bases, with 9 bases between. The CDR3 is 11 residues long. The CDR3 DNA is TGTGCCTGGAGGGGTAGGAGTGAAGCTTTCTTT. As protein: CAWRGRSEAFF.

The rearrangement links TRBV28 to TRBJ1-5; D is unresolved. This CDR3 region has 17 residues. Germline V CDR1 and CDR2: MDHEN, SYDVKM. Trimming shortened V by 3 bases and J by 0 bases, and 15 bases separated the two germline ends. The CDR3 nucleotides read TGTGCCAGCAGTTTGGGCGGGAAAGCATATAGCAATCAGCCCCAGCATTTT. Translation gives CASSLGGKAYSNQPQHF.

The V call is TRBV20-1, the J call TRBJ2-5; 10 bases are shared with TRBD1. The V gene end was trimmed by 7 bases and the J gene end by 4 bases; junction bases not matched to a gene: 6. Germline assignment: CDR1 DFQATT and CDR2 SNEGSKA (reference sequence). The CDR3 contains 13 residues. CDR3 loop: CSGERTGGETQYF. As DNA, the CDR3 is TGCAGTGGGGAGAGGACAGGGGGAGAGACCCAGTACTTC.

The chain carries TRBV4-3 and TRBJ1-4; TRBD1 matches at 9 bases. The length of the CDR3 is 16 residues. The V gene's germline CDR1 is LGHNA and CDR2 YSLEER. Losses at the gene ends were 4 bases for V and 6 bases for J; bases not matched to a gene: 9. Here the CDR3 DNA reads TGCGCCAGCAGCCCTATCCGACAGGGGGGTGATGAAAAACTGTTTTTT. The encoded protein is CASSPIRQGGDEKLFF.

The chain is built from TRBV4-2 and TRBJ2-7; 7 bases line up with TRBD2. V lost 4 bases and J lost 4; bases outside the gene matches: 13. Germline V gives CDR1 LGHNA, CDR2 YNFKEQ. The CDR3 is made up of 16 amino acids. CDR3 in amino acids: CASSPDWGGRAYEQYF. The DNA for the CDR3 is TGTGCCAGCAGCCCCGACTGGGGCGGGAGAGCGTACGAGCAGTACTTC.

In this sample, this clonotype turned up once. This chain joins TRBV7-9 and TRBJ2-5, with D possibly matching TRBD2 (5 bases). V lost 5 bases and J lost 5, with 15 bases in between. The CDR3 length is 14 residues. CDR1 and CDR2 from the germline V gene are SEHNR and FQNEAQ (reference sequence). CDR3 residues: CASSLLTGGETQYF. The DNA of the CDR3 is TGTGCCAGCAGCCTGCTTACCGGCGGGGAGACCCAGTACTTC.

This chain joins TRBV5-1 and TRBJ1-4; TRBD1 matches at 7 bases. J gave up 4 bases and V 0 bases, and 3 bases lay outside the gene matches. The germline V gene has CDR1 SGHRS and CDR2 YFSETQ. The CDR3 is 15 amino acids. In nucleotides, the CDR3 is TGCGCCAGCAGCTTGGCGGGACAGAATAATGAAAAACTGTTTTTT. Translating gives CASSLAGQNNEKLFF. Variable domain in full (rest from reference TRBV5-1 and TRBJ1-4): KAGVTQTPRYLIKTRGQQVTLSCSPISGHRSVSWYQQTPGQGLQFLFEYFSETQRNKGNFPGRFSGRQFSNSRSEMNVSTLELGDSALYLCASSLAGQNNEKLFFGSGTQLSVL.